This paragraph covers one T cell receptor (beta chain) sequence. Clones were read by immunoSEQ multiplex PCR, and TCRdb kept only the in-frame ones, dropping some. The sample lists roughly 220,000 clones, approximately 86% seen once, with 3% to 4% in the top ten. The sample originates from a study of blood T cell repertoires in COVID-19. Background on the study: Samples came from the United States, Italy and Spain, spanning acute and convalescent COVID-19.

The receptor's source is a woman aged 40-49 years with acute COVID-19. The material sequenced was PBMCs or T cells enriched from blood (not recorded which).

The CDR3 sequence: CASSLFRGLAEAFF. CDR3 coding DNA: TGTGCCAGCAGTTTATTCAGGGGCTTAGCTGAAGCTTTCTTT. This rearrangement joins TRBV28 to TRBJ1-1; maybe TRBD1 (6 bases). From germline, CDR1 is MDHEN and CDR2 SYDVKM. The CDR3 runs to 14 residues. V was shortened by 1 base and J by 6 bases, with 12 bases between the two germline ends.